What follows is one T cell receptor (beta chain) and its context. Its antigen is still unknown. This CDR3 region has 14 residues. CDR1 is SGHTA, CDR2 FQGNSA, per germline. V lost 5 bases and J lost 6; bases outside the gene matches: 10. The data were obtained in a study of T cells in tumors after PD-1 blockade. Study background: During anti-PD-1 treatment, some patients continued daily vismodegib 150 mg. Blood samples averaged roughly 110,000 templates (range roughly 24,000-280,000) and 36,536 unique clonotypes. Whole-study results and caveats: Peripheral recruitment is suggested, as some novel exhausted tumor clones were in pre-treatment blood.

Clones were read by immunoSEQ multiplex PCR, and TCRdb kept only the in-frame ones, dropping some. The table lists 14,000 to 15,000 clones, approximately 80% of them singletons. Tumor or blood genomic DNA was sequenced, with inputs of about 550 ng to 6,004 ng. The material was PBMCs, obtained after anti-PD-1 treatment. The TCR sequence derives from a human donor with basal cell carcinoma. The V gene is TRBV7-2, the J gene TRBJ2-7, with 7 bases lining up with TRBD1. The CDR3 coding sequence is TGTGCCAGCAGCCTCGACAGGGAACCCCTCGAGCAGTACTTC. The encoded protein is CASSLDREPLEQYF.